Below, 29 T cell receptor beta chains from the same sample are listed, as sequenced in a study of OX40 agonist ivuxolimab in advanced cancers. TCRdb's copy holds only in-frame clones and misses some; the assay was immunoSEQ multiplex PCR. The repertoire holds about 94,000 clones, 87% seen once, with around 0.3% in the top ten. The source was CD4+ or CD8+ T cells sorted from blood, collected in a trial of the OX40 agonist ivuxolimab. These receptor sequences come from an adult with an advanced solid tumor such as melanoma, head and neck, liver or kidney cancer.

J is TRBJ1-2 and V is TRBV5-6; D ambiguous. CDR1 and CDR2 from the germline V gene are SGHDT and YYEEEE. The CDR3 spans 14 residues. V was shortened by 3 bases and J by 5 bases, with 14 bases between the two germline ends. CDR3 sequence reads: CASSSAKALYGYTF. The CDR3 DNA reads TGTGCCAGCAGCTCGGCAAAGGCCCTATATGGCTACACCTTC.

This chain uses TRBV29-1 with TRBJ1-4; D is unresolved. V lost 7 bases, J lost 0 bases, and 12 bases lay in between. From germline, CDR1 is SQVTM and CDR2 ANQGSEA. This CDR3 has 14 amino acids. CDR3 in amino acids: CSARQSATNEKLFF. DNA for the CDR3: TGCAGCGCCCGTCAGTCTGCAACTAATGAAAAACTGTTTTTT.

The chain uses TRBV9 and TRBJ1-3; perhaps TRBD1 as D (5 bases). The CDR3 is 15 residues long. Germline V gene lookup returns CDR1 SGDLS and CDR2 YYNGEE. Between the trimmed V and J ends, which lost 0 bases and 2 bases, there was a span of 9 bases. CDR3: CASSVGGVAGNTIYF. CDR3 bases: TGTGCCAGCAGCGTAGGGGGGGTGGCTGGAAACACCATATATTTT.

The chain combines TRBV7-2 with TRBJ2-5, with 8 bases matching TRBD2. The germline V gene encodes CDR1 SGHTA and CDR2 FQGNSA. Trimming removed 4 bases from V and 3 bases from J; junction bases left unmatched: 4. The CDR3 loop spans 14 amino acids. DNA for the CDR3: TGTGCCAGCAGCTCGACTAGCGCCAAAGAGACCCAGTACTTC. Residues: CASSSTSAKETQYF.

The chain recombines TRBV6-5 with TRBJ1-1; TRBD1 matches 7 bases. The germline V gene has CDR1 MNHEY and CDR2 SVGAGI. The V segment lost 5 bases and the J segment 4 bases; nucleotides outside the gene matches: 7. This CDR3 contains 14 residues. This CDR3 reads CASSQTGSTTEAFF. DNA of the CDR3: TGTGCCAGCAGTCAGACAGGGAGTACCACTGAAGCTTTCTTT.

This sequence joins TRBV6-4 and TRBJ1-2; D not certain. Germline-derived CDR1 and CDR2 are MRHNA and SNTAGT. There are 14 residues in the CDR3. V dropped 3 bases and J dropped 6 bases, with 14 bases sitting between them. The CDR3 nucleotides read TGTGCCAGCAGTGAAACGTACTTGAACCATGGCTACACCTTC. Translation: CASSETYLNHGYTF.

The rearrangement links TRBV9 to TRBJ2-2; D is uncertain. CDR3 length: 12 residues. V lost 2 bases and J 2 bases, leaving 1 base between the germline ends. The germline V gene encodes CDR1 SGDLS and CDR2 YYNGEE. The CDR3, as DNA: TGTGCCAGCAGCGTTAACACCGGGGAGCTGTTTTTT. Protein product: CASSVNTGELFF.

The CDR3 region has the DNA TGTGCCAGCAGCACTTCCTCGGGACGGTACCAAGAGACCCAGTACTTC. Its translation is CASSTSSGRYQETQYF. The gene calls are TRBV5-4 and TRBJ2-5, with D perhaps being TRBD1 or TRBD2 (5 bases each). Germline CDR1 and CDR2: SGHNT and YYREEE (reference sequence). V was cut by 4 bases and J by 0 bases, with 16 bases left in between. The CDR3 sequence is 16 residues long.

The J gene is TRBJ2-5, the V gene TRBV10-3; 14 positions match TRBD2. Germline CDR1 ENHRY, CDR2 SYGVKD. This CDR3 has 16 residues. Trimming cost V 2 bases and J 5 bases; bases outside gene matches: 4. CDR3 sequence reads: CAISEGTSGGRETQYF. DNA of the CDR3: TGTGCCATCAGTGAGGGGACTAGCGGGGGCCGGGAGACCCAGTACTTC.

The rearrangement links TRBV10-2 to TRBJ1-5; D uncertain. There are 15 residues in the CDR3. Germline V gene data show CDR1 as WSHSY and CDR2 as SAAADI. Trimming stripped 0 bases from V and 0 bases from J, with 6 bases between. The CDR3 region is CASSESRGSNQPQHF. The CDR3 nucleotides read TGCGCCAGCAGTGAGTCGCGAGGTAGCAATCAGCCCCAGCATTTT.

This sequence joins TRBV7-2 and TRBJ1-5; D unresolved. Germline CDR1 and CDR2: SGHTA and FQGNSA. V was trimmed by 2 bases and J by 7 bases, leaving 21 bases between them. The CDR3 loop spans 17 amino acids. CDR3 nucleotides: TGTGCCAGCAGCTTAATTGGCCCGGGATTCATCTGGCAGCCCCAGCATTTT. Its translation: CASSLIGPGFIWQPQHF.

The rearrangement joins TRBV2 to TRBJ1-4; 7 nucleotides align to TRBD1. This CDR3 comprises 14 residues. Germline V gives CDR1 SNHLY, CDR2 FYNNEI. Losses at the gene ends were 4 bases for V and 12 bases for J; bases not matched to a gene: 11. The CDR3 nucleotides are TGTGCCAGCAGTGTCGGAGACAGGGAGTTGCAACTGTTTTTT. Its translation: CASSVGDRELQLFF.

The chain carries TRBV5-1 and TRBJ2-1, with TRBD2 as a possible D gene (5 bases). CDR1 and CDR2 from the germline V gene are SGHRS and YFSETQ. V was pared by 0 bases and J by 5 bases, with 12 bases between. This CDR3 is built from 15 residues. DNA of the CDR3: TGCGCCAGCAGCTTGGGTACGGGGAAGAACAATGAGCAGTTCTTC. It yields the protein CASSLGTGKNNEQFF.

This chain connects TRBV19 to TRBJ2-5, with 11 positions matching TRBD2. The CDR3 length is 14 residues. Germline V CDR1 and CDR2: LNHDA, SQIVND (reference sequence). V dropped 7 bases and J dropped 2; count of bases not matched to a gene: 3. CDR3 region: CASKTSGAQETQYF. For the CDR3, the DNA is TGTGCCAGTAAGACTAGCGGGGCTCAAGAGACCCAGTACTTC.

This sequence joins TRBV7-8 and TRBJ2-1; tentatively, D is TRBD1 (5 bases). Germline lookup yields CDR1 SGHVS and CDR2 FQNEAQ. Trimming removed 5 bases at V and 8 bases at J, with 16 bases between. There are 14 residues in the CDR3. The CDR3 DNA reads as TGTGCCAGCAGCCCCACAGCAGGGTCCCATGAGCAGTTCTTC. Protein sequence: CASSPTAGSHEQFF.

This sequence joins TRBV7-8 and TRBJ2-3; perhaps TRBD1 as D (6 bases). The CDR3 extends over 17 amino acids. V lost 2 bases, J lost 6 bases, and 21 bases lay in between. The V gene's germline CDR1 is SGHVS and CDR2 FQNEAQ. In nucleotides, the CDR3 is TGTGCCAGCAGCTTATTTCTAAAAATACAGGGTACGGATACGCAGTATTTT. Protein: CASSLFLKIQGTDTQYF.

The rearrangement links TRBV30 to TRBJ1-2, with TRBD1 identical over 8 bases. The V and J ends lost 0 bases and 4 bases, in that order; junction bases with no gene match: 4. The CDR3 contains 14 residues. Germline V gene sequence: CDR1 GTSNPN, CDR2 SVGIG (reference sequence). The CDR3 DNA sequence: TGTGCCTGGAGTGTACAGGGGGTACTCTATGGCTACACCTTC. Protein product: CAWSVQGVLYGYTF.

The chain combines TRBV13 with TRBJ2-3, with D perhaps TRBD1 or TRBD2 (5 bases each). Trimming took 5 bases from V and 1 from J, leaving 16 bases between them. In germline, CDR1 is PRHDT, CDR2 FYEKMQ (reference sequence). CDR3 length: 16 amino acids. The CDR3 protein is CASSREGLVGTDTQYF. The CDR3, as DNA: TGTGCCAGCAGCCGCGAGGGGCTAGTAGGCACAGATACGCAGTATTTT.

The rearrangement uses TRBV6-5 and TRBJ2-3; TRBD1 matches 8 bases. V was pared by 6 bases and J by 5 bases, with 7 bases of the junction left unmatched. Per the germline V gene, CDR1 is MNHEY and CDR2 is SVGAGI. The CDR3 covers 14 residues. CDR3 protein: CASRPGQAVDTQYF. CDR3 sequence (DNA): TGTGCCAGCAGACCGGGACAGGCGGTAGATACGCAGTATTTT.

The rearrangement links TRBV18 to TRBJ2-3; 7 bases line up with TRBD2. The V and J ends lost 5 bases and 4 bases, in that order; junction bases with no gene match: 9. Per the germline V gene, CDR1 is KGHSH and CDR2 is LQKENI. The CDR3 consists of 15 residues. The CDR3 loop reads CASSGTDLAADTQYF. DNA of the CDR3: TGTGCCAGCTCAGGCACGGACCTAGCGGCAGATACGCAGTATTTT. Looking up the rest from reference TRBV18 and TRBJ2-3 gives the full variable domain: NAGVMQNPRHLVRRRGQEARLRCSPMKGHSHVYWYRQLPEEGLKFMVYLQKENIIDESGMPKERFSAEFPKEGPSILRIQQVVRGDSAAYFCASSGTDLAADTQYFGPGTRLTVL.

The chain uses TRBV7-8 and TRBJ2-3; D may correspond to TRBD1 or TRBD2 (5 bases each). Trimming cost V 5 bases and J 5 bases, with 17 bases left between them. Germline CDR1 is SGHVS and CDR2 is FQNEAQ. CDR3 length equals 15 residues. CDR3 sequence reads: CASSPKRGLEDTQYF. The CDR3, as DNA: TGTGCCAGCAGCCCCAAACGGGGCCTAGAAGATACGCAGTATTTT.

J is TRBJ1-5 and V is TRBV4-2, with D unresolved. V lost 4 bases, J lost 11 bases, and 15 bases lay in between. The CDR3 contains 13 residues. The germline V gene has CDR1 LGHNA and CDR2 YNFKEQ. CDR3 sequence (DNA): TGTGCCAGCAGCCGCCCGGCCCACTGGTCCCAGCATTTT. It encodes CASSRPAHWSQHF.

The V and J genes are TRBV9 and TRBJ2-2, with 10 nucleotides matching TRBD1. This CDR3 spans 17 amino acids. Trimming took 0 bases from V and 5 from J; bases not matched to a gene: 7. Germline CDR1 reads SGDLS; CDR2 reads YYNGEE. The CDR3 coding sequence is TGTGCCAGCAGCGTAGCTCAGGGACAGGGGTGGACCGGGGAGCTGTTTTTT. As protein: CASSVAQGQGWTGELFF.

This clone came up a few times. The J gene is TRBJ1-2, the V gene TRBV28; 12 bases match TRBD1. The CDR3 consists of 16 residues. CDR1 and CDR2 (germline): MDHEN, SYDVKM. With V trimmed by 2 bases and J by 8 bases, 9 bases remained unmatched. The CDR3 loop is CASSLPRRDRGQGYTF. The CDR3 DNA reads TGTGCCAGCAGTTTACCGCGGCGGGACAGGGGGCAAGGCTACACCTTC.

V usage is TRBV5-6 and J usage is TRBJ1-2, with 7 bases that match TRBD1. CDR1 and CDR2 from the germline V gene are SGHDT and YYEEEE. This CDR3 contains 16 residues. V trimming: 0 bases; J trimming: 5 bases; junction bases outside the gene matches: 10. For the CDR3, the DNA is TGTGCCAGCAGCTTGGTAGGTTTGACAGGGAAGTATGGCTACACCTTC. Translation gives CASSLVGLTGKYGYTF.

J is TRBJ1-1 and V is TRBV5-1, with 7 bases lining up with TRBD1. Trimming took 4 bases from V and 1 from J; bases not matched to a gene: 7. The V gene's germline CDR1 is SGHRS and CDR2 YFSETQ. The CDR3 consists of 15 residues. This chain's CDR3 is CASSPWTGGNTEAFF. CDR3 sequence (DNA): TGCGCCAGCAGCCCTTGGACAGGAGGGAACACTGAAGCTTTCTTT.

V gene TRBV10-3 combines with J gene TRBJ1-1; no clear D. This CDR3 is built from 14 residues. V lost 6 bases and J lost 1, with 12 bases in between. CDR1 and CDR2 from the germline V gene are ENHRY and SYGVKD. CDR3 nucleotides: TGTGCCATCAGAATGACTAATTGGAACACTGAAGCTTTCTTT. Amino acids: CAIRMTNWNTEAFF.

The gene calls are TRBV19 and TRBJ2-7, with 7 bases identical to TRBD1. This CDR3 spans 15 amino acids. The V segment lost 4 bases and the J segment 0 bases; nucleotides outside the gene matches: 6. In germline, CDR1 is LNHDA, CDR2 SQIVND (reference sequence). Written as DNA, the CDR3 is TGTGCCAGTAGTACTAGGGGGCGCTTCTCCTACGAGCAGTACTTC. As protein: CASSTRGRFSYEQYF. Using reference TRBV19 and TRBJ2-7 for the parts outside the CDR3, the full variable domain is DGGITQSPKYLFRKEGQNVTLSCEQNLNHDAMYWYRQDPGQGLRLIYYSQIVNDFQKGDIAEGYSVSREKKESFPLTVTSAQKNPTAFYLCASSTRGRFSYEQYFGPGTRLTVT.

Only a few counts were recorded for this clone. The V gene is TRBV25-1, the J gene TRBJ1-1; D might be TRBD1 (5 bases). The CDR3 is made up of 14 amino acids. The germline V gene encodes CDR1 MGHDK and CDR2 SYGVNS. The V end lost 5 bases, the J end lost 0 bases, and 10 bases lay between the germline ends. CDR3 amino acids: CASSTTGMNTEAFF. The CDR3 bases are TGTGCCAGCAGTACAACAGGCATGAACACTGAAGCTTTCTTT.